This T cell receptor (beta chain) was observed in a study of CD8+CD57+ T cells in acquired aplastic anemia. Across the whole study: Average DNA yield from sorted CD4+ and CD8+ cells was about 2.9 ug. For CD4+ cells, healthy donors had an average of approximately 9.8 million reads.

Germline V gene lookup returns CDR1 MGHDK and CDR2 SYGVNS. This CDR3 has 18 amino acids. Whole-study results and caveats: The same twenty-nine CD8+ CDR3 sequences occurred in patients and in controls.

Comments on this clonotype: What it binds is not known. The junction departs from the called germline gene at one end, perhaps through a read error.

According to the study, genomic DNA was the template for TCR beta VDJ and CDR3 profiling. TCRdb re-called the reads with MiXCR, one entry per CDR3 protein. The sample holds fewer than 200,000 distinct CDR3 sequences, just under 65% seen once. The V gene is TRBV25-1, the J gene TRBJ2-2, with TRBD2 matching 9 bases. Sequencing was performed on sorted CD4+, CD8+, or CD8+CD57+ T cells (not recorded which) from PBMCs. This receptor was identified in a human donor in good health. Written as DNA, the CDR3 is TGTGCCAGCAGTGACGAGGCGGGAGGGCTCTTAACTACCGGGGGGCTGTTTTTT. Amino acid sequence: CASSDEAGGLLTTGGLFF.